This T cell receptor beta chain appears in the sequencing data of a study of early T cells in non-severe SARS-CoV-2 infection. This clonotype occurred many times. The CDR3 sequence is 16 residues long. Looked up from germline, CDR1 is SNHLY and CDR2 is FYNNEI. Trimming removed 2 bases from V and 0 bases from J; junction bases left unmatched: 6. Unique molecular identifiers were added to individual cDNA molecules. In TCRdb, the 5' RACE reads were re-called with MiXCR into one record per CDR3 protein. The table lists about 36,000 distinct CDR3 sequences, roughly 9.9% of them singletons, with more than 10% in the top ten.

This TCR was recovered from an adult who was a healthcare worker with PCR-confirmed SARS-CoV-2 infection or an uninfected control (not recorded which). The specimen was whole blood. This rearrangement joins TRBV2 to TRBJ2-7; 8 bases map to TRBD2. The CDR3 is CASSEYSGETSYEQYF. The CDR3 DNA is TGTGCCAGCAGTGAATATAGCGGGGAGACCTCCTACGAGCAGTACTTC.